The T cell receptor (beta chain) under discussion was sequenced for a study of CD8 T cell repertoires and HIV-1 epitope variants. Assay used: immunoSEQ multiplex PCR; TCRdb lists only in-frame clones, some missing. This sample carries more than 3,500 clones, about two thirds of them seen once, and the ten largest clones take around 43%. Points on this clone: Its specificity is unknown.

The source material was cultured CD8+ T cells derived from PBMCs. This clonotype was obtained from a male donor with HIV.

The CDR3 DNA reads as TGCGCCAGCAGCCAGGGGACAGGAGAGGCTGAAGCTTTCTTT. This encodes CASSQGTGEAEAFF. The chain combines TRBV4-3 with TRBJ1-1; 8 bases are shared with TRBD1. The V and J ends lost 3 bases and 6 bases, in that order; junction bases with no gene match: 6. Germline V gives CDR1 LGHNA, CDR2 YSLEER. The CDR3 length is 14 residues.